This entry lists 26 T cell receptor beta chains sequenced from one sample in a study of Graves' ophthalmopathy and Graves' hyperthyroidism. Scientists amplified the TCR beta CDR3 regions from RNA transcripts. An initial RT-PCR round employing HTBI primers preceded a second-round multiplex PCR. MiXCR, applied by TCRdb to the multiplex PCR reads, yields one record per CDR3 protein. The table shows about 700,000 distinct CDR3 sequences, with 35% to 50% occurring only once. The sample comprised peripheral blood. These receptors originate from an adult man with Graves' ophthalmopathy.

This clonotype came up once. The chain has TRBV29-1 and TRBJ1-2, with TRBD1 identical over 8 bases. The germline CDR1 and CDR2 sequences are SQVTM and ANQGSEA. V was clipped by 0 bases and J by 8 bases; unmatched bases: 11. CDR3 length: 15 residues. The CDR3 DNA follows: TGCAGCGTTGAAGAGTCACCGGGACAGGAGCGCGGCTACACCTTC. It translates to CSVEESPGQERGYTF.

This clonotype was counted a few times. V is TRBV24-1 and J is TRBJ2-7; D is undetermined. The better agreement between TRBJ2-1 and the DNA end casts doubt on the J call. Per germline, CDR1 KGHDR and CDR2 SFDVKD. The CDR3 is 17 amino acids. CDR3 DNA: TGTGCCACCAGTGACCGGCCCCCGGCGATGGCGTCCAATGAGCAGTTCTTC. It is translated as CATSDRPPAMASNEQFF.

The sample holds many counts of this clonotype. This may be a read error, as it is one base from a much larger clone. V is TRBV6-4 and J is TRBJ2-2, with unresolved D. The CDR3 covers 13 residues. The germline V gene has CDR1 MRHNA and CDR2 SNTAGT. The V end lost 6 bases, the J end lost 1 base, and 6 bases lay between the germline ends. The CDR3 sequence is CASSGGNTGELFF. In DNA, the CDR3 is TGTGCCAGCAGCGGCGGGAACACCGGGGAGCTGTTTTTT.

CDR3 DNA sequence: TGTGCCATCAGTGCGGGAGGGATGAACACTGAAGCTTTCTTT. Residues: CAISAGGMNTEAFF. This chain connects TRBV10-3 to TRBJ1-1; D unclear. V lost 4 bases to trimming and J lost 0 bases, with 9 bases between them. The CDR3 runs 14 residues. The germline CDR1 and CDR2 sequences are ENHRY and SYGVKD.

This clonotype showed up many times. The chain recombines TRBV29-1 with TRBJ1-1; D not certain. Trimming removed 4 bases from V and 4 bases from J, with 10 bases in between. The CDR3 is made up of 12 amino acids. Germline V gene lookup returns CDR1 SQVTM and CDR2 ANQGSEA. CDR3 protein: CSVVTSGTEAFF. The CDR3 DNA reads TGCAGCGTTGTGACAAGTGGCACTGAAGCTTTCTTT.

The CDR3 coding sequence is TGTGCCAGTAGTATTATCGGGGGTGAAGCTTTCTTT. Translation gives CASSIIGGEAFF. The gene calls are TRBV19 and TRBJ1-1; D is possibly TRBD1 (5 bases). This CDR3 region has 12 residues. V was cut by 3 bases and J by 7 bases, with 9 bases left in between. CDR1 is LNHDA and CDR2 is SQIVND in the germline V gene (reference sequence).

The chain couples TRBV6-6 to TRBJ2-2; a weak D match, TRBD1 (5 bases). Trimming took 4 bases from V and 6 from J, leaving 12 bases between them. The germline CDR1 and CDR2 sequences are MNHNY and SVGAGI (reference sequence). The CDR3 is 14 amino acids. CDR3 nucleotides: TGTGCCAGCAGTTGGGTCAGGGAAGCCGGGGAGCTGTTTTTT. It yields the protein CASSWVREAGELFF.

On this clonotype itself: Its ends do not fully match the called genes, so a read error is possible. The CDR3 DNA is TGTGCCAGCAGCTTAAGCTCTAGCGGGGGTAAAGAGGCCCAGTACTTC. It codes for CASSLSSSGGKEAQYF. The chain employs TRBV7-2 and TRBJ2-5; TRBD2 matches at 10 bases. Per germline, CDR1 SGHTA and CDR2 FQGNSA. This CDR3 is built from 16 residues.

This clonotype has ten or more counts. The V gene is TRBV10-3, the J gene TRBJ1-5; D possibly corresponds to TRBD1 (5 bases). There are 15 residues in the CDR3. Trimming shortened V by 10 bases and J by 0 bases, and 16 bases separated the two germline ends. Germline CDR1 reads ENHRY; CDR2 reads SYGVKD. The CDR3 DNA is TGTGCCAGCAGAGAACAGGAATTTAGCAATCAGCCCCAGCATTTT. Residues: CASREQEFSNQPQHF.

This chain links TRBV10-3 with TRBJ1-6; D perhaps matches TRBD1 (6 bases). Looked up from germline, CDR1 is ENHRY and CDR2 is SYGVKD. The CDR3 spans 14 residues. V was shortened by 3 bases and J by 9 bases, with 12 bases between the two germline ends. The DNA for the CDR3 is TGTGCCATCAGTGAAACGGGGGCAACTTCACCCCTCCACTTT. This encodes CAISETGATSPLHF.

Comments on this clonotype: This may arise from a read error, as a much more abundant clone is one base away. This CDR3 is missing its conserved last phenylalanine or tryptophan, likely due to a read error. V is TRBV7-9 and J is TRBJ1-4, with D possibly matching TRBD1 (5 bases). This CDR3 spans 16 amino acids. CDR1 is SEHNR, CDR2 FQNEAQ, per germline (reference sequence). The CDR3 loop reads CASSIAGAAKNEKLFV. The CDR3 nucleotides read TGCGCCAGCAGCATAGCCGGGGCCGCCAAAAATGAAAAACTGTTTGTT.

This chain uses TRBV11-2 with TRBJ1-6; D unresolved. Trimming removed 2 bases from V and 7 bases from J, with 12 bases in between. The length of the CDR3 is 15 residues. Germline CDR1 reads SGHAT; CDR2 reads FQNNGV. CDR3 coding DNA: TGTGCCAGCAGCTTAAGTATGGCTCAGAATTCACCCCTCCACTTT. Translation gives CASSLSMAQNSPLHF.

V usage is TRBV10-3 and J usage is TRBJ1-2, with D maybe TRBD1 (6 bases). The CDR3 contains 12 residues. Germline-derived CDR1 and CDR2 are ENHRY and SYGVKD. Trimming left V 7 bases short and J 2 bases short, with 8 bases between. The CDR3 nucleotides read TGTGCCATCACCCAGGGGAACTATGGCTACACCTTC. It translates to CAITQGNYGYTF.

The rearrangement joins TRBV13 to TRBJ2-7, with no clear D. Trimming cost V 5 bases and J 2 bases, with 13 bases left between them. The CDR3 runs to 14 residues. The V gene's germline CDR1 is PRHDT and CDR2 FYEKMQ (reference sequence). CDR3 DNA sequence: TGTGCCAGCAGCGGAAACGGCAGACCCTACGAGCAGTACTTC. It encodes CASSGNGRPYEQYF.

In this sample, this clonotype turned up a few times. The chain has TRBV29-1 and TRBJ1-6, with D tentatively TRBD1 (5 bases). Germline V lookup: CDR1 SQVTM, CDR2 ANQGSEA. The CDR3 length is 10 residues. The germline V and J ends were trimmed by 3 bases and 15 bases, with 9 bases remaining between them. CDR3 coding DNA: TGCAGCGTTGACGGGACTCACCTCCACTTT. It encodes CSVDGTHLHF.

This clonotype was counted many times. The chain is built from TRBV20-1 and TRBJ1-1; the D is unclear. Germline CDR1 is DFQATT and CDR2 is SNEGSKA (reference sequence). The CDR3 spans 12 residues. V gave up 3 bases and J gave up 4 bases, with 9 bases separating them. CDR3 in amino acids: CSASKVGTEAFF. CDR3 sequence (DNA): TGCAGTGCTAGTAAAGTGGGCACTGAAGCTTTCTTT.

This clonotype was counted many times. V gene TRBV14 combines with J gene TRBJ1-2; a weak D match, TRBD1 (6 bases). Germline loops: CDR1 SGHDN, CDR2 FVKESK. The germline V and J ends were trimmed by 0 bases and 0 bases, with 11 bases remaining between them. The CDR3 contains 16 residues. The CDR3 DNA follows: TGTGCCAGCAGCCAAGAGATCGGGACACCTAACTATGGCTACACCTTC. Protein sequence: CASSQEIGTPNYGYTF.

V gene TRBV20-1 combines with J gene TRBJ2-7; 8 bases fit TRBD2. J gave up 0 bases and V 8 bases, and 9 bases lay outside the gene matches. The germline CDR1 and CDR2 sequences are DFQATT and SNEGSKA (reference sequence). The CDR3 extends over 14 amino acids. CDR3 amino acids: CSIVAGGSSYEQYF. The CDR3 DNA is TGCAGTATAGTGGCGGGGGGAAGCTCCTACGAGCAGTACTTC.

The rearrangement joins TRBV7-8 to TRBJ1-4, with 8 bases lining up with TRBD1. The V and J ends lost 3 bases and 8 bases, in that order; junction bases with no gene match: 11. Germline V gene lookup returns CDR1 SGHVS and CDR2 FQNEAQ. The CDR3 sequence is 16 residues long. In DNA form, the CDR3 reads TGTGCCAGCAGCTTGATGGGAGGACAGGGCTTCGAAAAACTGTTTTTT. It is translated as CASSLMGGQGFEKLFF.

As concerns this clonotype: The CDR3 end shows no conserved phenylalanine or tryptophan, and so a read error is likely. No DNA is shown, since the ends of the CDR3 on it are uncertain; the CDR3 is the one TCRdb lists. The V gene is TRBV29-1, the J gene TRBJ2-7. Germline V lookup: CDR1 SQVTM, CDR2 ANQGSEA. The CDR3 sequence runs 8 residues, both termini included. The chain's CDR3 is CSVRQSYT.

This clonotype occurred many times. The chain combines TRBV19 with TRBJ1-5; D may be TRBD1 (5 bases). This CDR3 is 12 amino acids long. Trimming removed 11 bases from V and 6 bases from J, with 14 bases in between. Germline V gene data show CDR1 as LNHDA and CDR2 as SQIVND (reference sequence). This CDR3 is CAAGETFQPQHF. As DNA, the CDR3 is TGTGCCGCGGGGGAAACCTTTCAGCCCCAGCATTTT. The entire variable domain, with the rest obtained from reference TRBV19 and TRBJ1-5, is as follows: DGGITQSPKYLFRKEGQNVTLSCEQNLNHDAMYWYRQDPGQGLRLIYYSQIVNDFQKGDIAEGYSVSREKKESFPLTVTSAQKNPTAFYLCAAGETFQPQHFGDGTRLSIL.

CDR3 amino acids: CASSAVDEQYF. The CDR3 nucleotides read TGTGCCAGCAGTGCAGTAGACGAGCAGTACTTC. This chain links TRBV25-1 with TRBJ2-7; D is unclear. V lost 4 bases and J lost 5, with 6 bases in between. CDR1 MGHDK and CDR2 SYGVNS come from the germline V gene. The CDR3 is 11 amino acids.

The chain links TRBV27 to TRBJ1-6; possibly TRBD1 for D (5 bases). Germline CDR1 reads MNHEY; CDR2 reads SMNVEV (reference sequence). The CDR3 extends over 15 amino acids. V was clipped by 2 bases and J by 5 bases, with 10 bases between them. The chain's CDR3 is CASSLSQGDNSPLHF. The DNA of the CDR3 is TGTGCCAGCAGTTTAAGTCAGGGCGATAATTCACCCCTCCACTTT.

In regard to this clonotype: A read error is possible here, since a much larger clone lies one base away. The final CDR3 position lacks the conserved phenylalanine or tryptophan, pointing to a likely read error. This chain uses TRBV12-3 or TRBV12-4 with TRBJ1-1; tentative D call: TRBD1 (5 bases). This CDR3 has 14 residues. V was pared by 5 bases and J by 1 base, with 11 bases between. The CDR3 bases are TGTGCCAGCAGTACTATGGACAAGAACACTGAAGCTTTCTTA. Translating it yields CASSTMDKNTEAFL.

The chain carries TRBV29-1 and TRBJ1-1; maybe TRBD1 (5 bases). The CDR3 is 12 residues long. Germline V CDR1 and CDR2: SQVTM, ANQGSEA. V dropped 8 bases and J dropped 1 base, with 11 bases sitting between them. CDR3 nucleotide sequence: TGCAGCCTCGCCCAGGGGAACACTGAAGCTTTCTTT. It specifies CSLAQGNTEAFF.

The genes are TRBV7-2 and TRBJ2-2; 11 bases are a match to TRBD2. The germline gives CDR1 SGHTA, CDR2 FQGNSA. The CDR3 spans 16 residues. The trim removed 5 bases at V and 4 bases at J, leaving 6 bases unmatched. In nucleotides, the CDR3 is TGTGCCAGCAGCACTAGCGGGAGTTTGAGCACCGGGGAGCTGTTTTTT. This sequence encodes CASSTSGSLSTGELFF.